Listed below are T cell receptor beta chains from one sample, sequenced in a study of control samples from healthy donors and cancer patients. The table came from immunoSEQ multiplex PCR; TCRdb's copy has only in-frame clones and leaves some out. The sample contains about 150,000 clones, about 91% of which appear only once. Sequencing was done on a sample of blood. The source of these receptors is a man aged 30-40 years in good health. Each CDR3 is given with its conserved first and last residue. The D gene is left open where the match is weak. Size values are once, few and many counts, or a class for expanded clones, and some rows have none.

>TRBV6-1|-|-|TRBJ1-2
CASSEGIGKGYGYTF
TGTGCCAGCAGTGAGGGGATAGGGAAGGGCTATGGCTACACCTTC
>TRBV5-1|few|-|TRBJ1-6
CASSLDVGAGSPLHF
TGCGCCAGCAGCTTGGATGTTGGGGCGGGTTCACCCCTCCACTTT
>TRBV4-1|once|TRBD2|TRBJ2-1
CASSQIAGYNEQFF
TGCGCCAGCAGCCAGATAGCGGGGTACAATGAGCAGTTCTTC
>TRBV3-1/TRBV3-2|-|-|TRBJ1-2
CASSQGGRNHGYTF
TGTGCCAGCAGCCAAGGTGGTCGAAACCATGGCTACACCTTC
>TRBV15|once|-|TRBJ1-1
CATSRDPGSEAFF
TGTGCCACCAGCAGAGATCCGGGCAGTGAAGCTTTCTTT
>TRBV7-9|-|TRBD1|TRBJ1-3
CASSQLGTVPGNTIYF
TGTGCCAGCAGTCAGCTGGGGACAGTCCCAGGAAACACCATATATTTT
>TRBV6-5|-|-|TRBJ2-3
CASKTVNTDTQYF
TGTGCCAGCAAAACAGTCAACACAGATACGCAGTATTTT
>TRBV6-5|-|-|TRBJ1-1
CATSLNTEAFF
TGTGCCACGAGCCTGAACACTGAAGCTTTCTTT
>TRBV15|-|-|TRBJ1-2
CATSRSGTTNYGYTF
TGTGCCACCAGCAGATCCGGGACAACTAACTATGGCTACACCTTC
>TRBV5-1|few|-|TRBJ1-5
CASSQDGTSNQPQHF
TGCGCCAGCAGCCAGGACGGGACTAGCAATCAGCCCCAGCATTTT
>TRBV15|-|-|TRBJ1-2
CATSIAEGNGYTF
TGTGCCACCAGCATCGCAGAGGGGAATGGCTACACCTTC
>TRBV5-4|-|TRBD1|TRBJ1-5
CASSVKWTGAHSNQPQHF
TGTGCCAGCAGCGTGAAATGGACAGGAGCCCATAGCAATCAGCCCCAGCATTTT
>TRBV21-1|-|-|TRBJ2-4
CASSKEEAIAKNIQYF
TGTGCCAGCAGCAAAGAGGAGGCTATAGCCAAAAACATTCAGTACTTC
>TRBV28|-|-|TRBJ1-1
CASSLNRNTEAFF
TGTGCCAGCAGTTTGAACAGAAACACTGAAGCTTTCTTT
>TRBV4-2|-|-|TRBJ1-2
CASSQEGTPYGYTF
TGTGCCAGCAGCCAAGAAGGAACACCGTATGGCTACACCTTC
>TRBV9|-|TRBD2|TRBJ2-3
CASSGGTSGGVTDTQYF
TGTGCCAGCAGCGGAGGGACTAGCGGGGGGGTCACAGATACGCAGTATTTT